These 26 T cell receptor beta chains came from one sample sequenced in a study of T cell responses to AZD1222 COVID-19 vaccine. Produced via immunoSEQ multiplex PCR; TCRdb's table is partial and in-frame only. The sample lists more than 150,000 clones, approximately 90% occurring once. Material: peripheral blood, obtained on day 0 of AZD1222 vaccination. These receptors were obtained from an adult in good health.

V usage is TRBV5-1 and J usage is TRBJ2-2, with D tentatively TRBD2 (7 bases). Germline CDR1 is SGHRS and CDR2 is YFSETQ. The CDR3 contains 17 residues. Trimming cost V 0 bases and J 3 bases, with 15 bases left between them. Here the CDR3 DNA reads TGCGCCAGCAGCTTGGTGGTGGGGGGGCCGGACACCGGGGAGCTGTTTTTT. This encodes CASSLVVGGPDTGELFF.

The genes are TRBV3-1 (or the pseudogene TRBV3-2) and TRBJ2-3, with D perhaps assigned TRBD1 or TRBD2 (6 bases each). CDR1 is LGHDT, CDR2 YNNKEL, per germline (reference sequence). The V gene lost 0 bases and the J gene lost 5 bases, with 18 bases spanning the gap. The CDR3 contains 17 residues. The CDR3 nucleotides are TGTGCCAGCAGCCAAGATTGTCCAGGGGAGGAGGGAGATACGCAGTATTTT. It codes for CASSQDCPGEEGDTQYF.

The chain links TRBV7-2 to TRBJ1-1; a possible D gene is TRBD1 (5 bases). V was cut by 3 bases and J by 0 bases, with 14 bases left in between. The CDR3 has 16 residues. The germline CDR1 and CDR2 sequences are SGHTA and FQGNSA. CDR3 amino acids: CASSLQGAGMNTEAFF. The CDR3 DNA follows: TGTGCCAGCAGCTTGCAGGGAGCGGGGATGAACACTGAAGCTTTCTTT.

The CDR3 reads CASSQRVRTVYNEQFF. The CDR3 DNA follows: TGTGCCAGCAGCCAAAGGGTCCGGACAGTTTACAATGAGCAGTTCTTC. The chain uses TRBV7-9 and TRBJ2-1, with D maybe TRBD1 (6 bases). The V end was cut by 5 bases, the J end by 4 bases, with 18 bases between. Per germline, CDR1 SEHNR and CDR2 FQNEAQ (reference sequence). CDR3 length: 16 residues.

The chain joins TRBV28 to TRBJ2-3; possibly TRBD2 for D (5 bases). The V and J ends lost 3 bases and 2 bases respectively, with 15 bases between them. Looked up from germline, CDR1 is MDHEN and CDR2 is SYDVKM. The CDR3 has 16 residues. The CDR3 bases are TGTGCCAGCAGTTTCGGGAACAAGGGATACACAGATACGCAGTATTTT. It encodes CASSFGNKGYTDTQYF. Full variable domain (missing parts from reference TRBV28 and TRBJ2-3): DVKVTQSSRYLVKRTGEKVFLECVQDMDHENMFWYRQDPGLGLRLIYFSYDVKMKEKGDIPEGYSVSREKKERFSLILESASTNQTSMYLCASSFGNKGYTDTQYFGPGTRLTVL.

The chain has TRBV4-1 and TRBJ1-1; D remains unclear. V was shortened by 4 bases and J by 7 bases, with 19 bases between the two germline ends. The CDR3 has 15 amino acids. CDR1 and CDR2 from the germline V gene are MGHRA and YSYEKL. CDR3 in amino acids: CASSLGWGREGEAFF. DNA for the CDR3: TGCGCCAGCAGCCTTGGATGGGGTAGGGAGGGTGAAGCTTTCTTT.

The count of this clone is one. V usage is TRBV28 and J usage is TRBJ1-1; 9 nucleotides align to TRBD1. V was pared by 8 bases and J by 5 bases, with 9 bases of the junction left unmatched. Germline CDR1 is MDHEN and CDR2 is SYDVKM. The CDR3 is 14 amino acids. CDR3 sequence reads: CASVSPGQGTEAFF. The CDR3 DNA is TGTGCCAGCGTATCTCCGGGACAGGGTACTGAAGCTTTCTTT.

In this sample, this clone turned up a few times. The chain recombines TRBV18 with TRBJ1-5; 9 nucleotides agree with TRBD1. The CDR3 is 16 residues long. Germline V gives CDR1 KGHSH, CDR2 LQKENI. V was pared by 0 bases and J by 3 bases, with 3 bases of the junction left unmatched. The CDR3 bases are TGTGCCAGCTCACCACCGGGACAGGGAAACAATCAGCCCCAGCATTTT. It yields the protein CASSPPGQGNNQPQHF.

The chain employs TRBV5-1 and TRBJ1-4, with unresolved D. The CDR3 length is 15 residues. The germline V gene encodes CDR1 SGHRS and CDR2 YFSETQ. V lost 0 bases, J lost 1 base, and 7 bases lay in between. The CDR3 sequence: CASSLDGRTNEKLFF. In nucleotides, the CDR3 is TGCGCCAGCAGCTTGGATGGACGAACTAATGAAAAACTGTTTTTT.

The V gene is TRBV5-5, the J gene TRBJ1-1, with a weak D call TRBD1 (5 bases). V lost 0 bases to trimming and J lost 9 bases, with 9 bases between them. The CDR3 length is 12 residues. The germline V gene encodes CDR1 SGHKS and CDR2 YYEKEE (reference sequence). The CDR3 loop is CASSLVRGQAFF. The CDR3 DNA follows: TGTGCCAGCAGCTTGGTTCGGGGACAAGCTTTCTTT.

V usage is TRBV28 and J usage is TRBJ2-7, with no clear D. Germline V gene data show CDR1 as MDHEN and CDR2 as SYDVKM. V was cut by 4 bases and J by 1 base, with 8 bases left in between. The CDR3 runs 13 residues. The CDR3 sequence is CASSSLPSYEQYF. The CDR3, as DNA: TGTGCCAGCAGTTCCCTGCCTTCCTACGAGCAGTACTTC.

The genes are TRBV19 and TRBJ2-7, with 13 bases identical to TRBD2. The CDR3 is 16 amino acids. V was clipped by 5 bases and J by 1 base; unmatched bases: 5. In germline, CDR1 is LNHDA, CDR2 SQIVND (reference sequence). This CDR3 is CASSSRTSGGSYEQYF. The CDR3 coding sequence is TGTGCCAGTAGTTCGAGGACTAGCGGGGGATCCTACGAGCAGTACTTC.

This sequence joins TRBV6-5 and TRBJ2-5, with D possibly matching TRBD1 (6 bases). Per germline, CDR1 MNHEY and CDR2 SVGAGI. V lost 2 bases and J 4 bases, leaving 8 bases between the germline ends. The CDR3 consists of 13 residues. CDR3 loop: CASSYARGETQYF. The CDR3 nucleotides are TGTGCCAGCAGTTACGCCAGGGGAGAGACCCAGTACTTC.

The chain joins TRBV7-2 to TRBJ2-5; the match to TRBD2 covers 9 bases. Per the germline V gene, CDR1 is SGHTA and CDR2 is FQGNSA. The CDR3 consists of 15 residues. V gave up 3 bases and J gave up 5 bases; unmatched junction bases: 7. The CDR3 DNA is TGTGCCAGCAGCTTTGTGCGGGGGGGCCTGGAGACCCAGTACTTC. The encoded protein is CASSFVRGGLETQYF.

The CDR3 here is CASSQHAGGPEPQHF. The CDR3 region has the DNA TGTGCCAGCAGCCAACACGCAGGGGGACCCGAGCCCCAGCATTTT. The chain joins TRBV3-1 (or the pseudogene TRBV3-2) to TRBJ1-5, with 7 bases that match TRBD1. V shed 2 bases and J 8 bases; nucleotides not matched to a gene: 9. Germline assignment: CDR1 LGHDT and CDR2 YNNKEL (reference sequence). The CDR3 is 15 residues long.

This rearrangement joins TRBV7-8 to TRBJ1-5; TRBD1 aligns across 9 bases. The CDR3 sequence is 16 residues long. J was trimmed by 2 bases and V by 4 bases; bases with no gene match: 6. Germline V lookup: CDR1 SGHVS, CDR2 FQNEAQ. The CDR3 region has the DNA TGTGCCAGCAGCTCCGTACGGACAGGGGGCAATCAGCCCCAGCATTTT. Translated, it gives CASSSVRTGGNQPQHF.

The chain combines TRBV6-5 with TRBJ1-1; D is unclear. Trimming took off 6 bases at V and 1 base at J, with 9 bases between the two ends. Germline V lookup: CDR1 MNHEY, CDR2 SVGAGI. This CDR3 contains 13 residues. CDR3 DNA: TGTGCCAGCAGCCTGGACGGGAACACTGAAGCTTTCTTT. This sequence encodes CASSLDGNTEAFF.

The CDR3 is CSVGTNYGYTF. The CDR3, as DNA: TGCAGCGTGGGGACGAACTATGGCTACACCTTC. The chain employs TRBV29-1 and TRBJ1-2; maybe TRBD1 (5 bases). The length of the CDR3 is 11 residues. Germline CDR1 SQVTM, CDR2 ANQGSEA. Trimming shortened V by 6 bases and J by 2 bases, and 7 bases separated the two germline ends.

The chain recombines TRBV5-4 with TRBJ1-2; 8 bases agree with TRBD1. Germline lookup yields CDR1 SGHNT and CDR2 YYREEE (reference sequence). V trimming: 4 bases; J trimming: 8 bases; junction bases outside the gene matches: 10. This CDR3 is 14 amino acids long. The CDR3 loop reads CASSPGQDGRGYTF. For the CDR3, the DNA is TGTGCCAGCAGCCCGGGACAGGACGGTAGGGGCTACACCTTC.

The J gene is TRBJ2-5, the V gene TRBV6-5; perhaps TRBD1 as D (5 bases). The CDR3 is 13 amino acids. V was pared by 6 bases and J by 1 base, with 9 bases between. Germline V gives CDR1 MNHEY, CDR2 SVGAGI. This CDR3 reads CASSRDFQETQYF. The DNA of the CDR3 is TGTGCCAGCAGCAGGGATTTCCAAGAGACCCAGTACTTC.

The J gene is TRBJ2-7, the V gene TRBV2; tentatively, D is TRBD2 (6 bases). The germline V and J ends were trimmed by 5 bases and 3 bases, with 11 bases remaining between them. This CDR3 has 13 amino acids. Germline V gives CDR1 SNHLY, CDR2 FYNNEI. The CDR3 region has the DNA TGTGCCAGCAGTTTGAGCGGGTACTACGAGCAGTACTTC. This translates into CASSLSGYYEQYF.

The chain joins TRBV10-3 to TRBJ2-7; D may be TRBD2 (7 bases). Germline V CDR1 and CDR2: ENHRY, SYGVKD. Trimming took off 4 bases at V and 0 bases at J, with 10 bases between the two ends. The CDR3 is 14 residues long. The CDR3 bases are TGTGCCATCAGTGGTGGGGGGGCCTCCTACGAGCAGTACTTC. Its translation: CAISGGGASYEQYF.

The chain links TRBV28 to TRBJ1-1; D not resolved. Germline CDR1 reads MDHEN; CDR2 reads SYDVKM. Between the trimmed V and J ends, which lost 7 bases and 4 bases, there was a span of 28 bases. The CDR3 length is 18 residues. The DNA for the CDR3 is TGTGCCAGCATGTTCTTGATAGGCTCCCGGGCGGAGGGCACTGAAGCTTTCTTT. Translated, it gives CASMFLIGSRAEGTEAFF.

V gene TRBV19 combines with J gene TRBJ1-2; D is undetermined. The CDR3 contains 14 residues. Germline CDR1 LNHDA, CDR2 SQIVND (reference sequence). V shed 4 bases and J shed 4 bases, with 13 bases lying between them. The CDR3 DNA follows: TGTGCCAGTAGTAGGTACACCGACGGCTATGGCTACACCTTC. Translated: CASSRYTDGYGYTF.

The CDR3 DNA reads TGTGCCAGCAGTGAAATGTGGGGGGATTCACCCCTCCACTTT. Residues: CASSEMWGDSPLHF. V gene TRBV2 combines with J gene TRBJ1-6, with D perhaps TRBD1 (5 bases). The CDR3 is 14 amino acids. The germline gives CDR1 SNHLY, CDR2 FYNNEI. V was trimmed by 2 bases and J by 8 bases, leaving 10 bases between them.

The CDR3 sequence is CASSPDSSYNSPLHF. CDR3 DNA: TGTGCCAGCAGCCCGGACAGCTCCTATAATTCACCCCTCCACTTT. This chain links TRBV5-6 with TRBJ1-6; TRBD1 might be the D (6 bases). Germline V gene lookup returns CDR1 SGHDT and CDR2 YYEEEE. V lost 4 bases, J lost 0 bases, and 8 bases lay in between. The CDR3 has 15 amino acids.